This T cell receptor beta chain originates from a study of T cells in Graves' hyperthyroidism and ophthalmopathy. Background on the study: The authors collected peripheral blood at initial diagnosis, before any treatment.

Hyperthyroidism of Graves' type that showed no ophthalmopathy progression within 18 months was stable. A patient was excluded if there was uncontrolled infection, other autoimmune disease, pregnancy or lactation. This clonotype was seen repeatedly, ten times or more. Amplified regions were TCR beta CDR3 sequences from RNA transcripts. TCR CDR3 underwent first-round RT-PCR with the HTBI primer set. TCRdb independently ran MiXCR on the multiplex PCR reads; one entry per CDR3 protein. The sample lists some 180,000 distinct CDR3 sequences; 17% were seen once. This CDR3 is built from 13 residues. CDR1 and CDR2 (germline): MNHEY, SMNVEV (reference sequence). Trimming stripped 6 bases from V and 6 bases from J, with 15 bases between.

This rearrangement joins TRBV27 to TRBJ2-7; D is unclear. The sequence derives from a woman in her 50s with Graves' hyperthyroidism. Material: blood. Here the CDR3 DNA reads TGTGCCAGCAGCTCACCCAGGACCCCCGAGCAGTACTTC. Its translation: CASSSPRTPEQYF.